The clone carrying this T cell receptor beta chain appeared many times. TCRdb re-analysed the PCR reads in MiXCR, keeping a single row per CDR3 protein. The sample lists about 19,000 distinct CDR3 sequences; about 46% were seen once. V was clipped by 6 bases and J by 3 bases; unmatched bases: 9. Germline V CDR1 and CDR2: MGHRA, YSYEKL. There are 15 residues in the CDR3. The record originates from a study of CD4 and CD8 cells across lung adenocarcinoma regions. Donors had localized lung adenocarcinoma, a non-small cell lung cancer. This receptor was obtained from a male donor with lung adenocarcinoma. The CD4 and CD8 labels of this study may be unreliable. Sequencing was done on a sample of CD4+ T cells from the margin of a lung tumor. The chain uses TRBV4-1 and TRBJ1-2, with TRBD1 matching over 8 bases. CDR3 DNA: TGCGCCAGCAGGCACGGGGCAGGGGGCGACTATGGCTACACCTTC. Residues: CASRHGAGGDYGYTF.